The clone carrying this T cell receptor beta chain has a count of ten or more. Its antigen is unknown. These data come from a study of regulatory T cells in long-lasting Graves disease. Notes on the study in general: A reduction in accuracy may have resulted from the small sample size.

Specified time point: newly diagnosed GD, antithyroid drugs for less than 3 months. Extracted RNA from PBMCs served as the source of the TCR library. With iRepertoire HTBI primers and Arm-PCR of CDR3 regions, TCR beta libraries were built. TCRdb independently ran MiXCR on the multiplex PCR reads; one entry per CDR3 protein. The sample shows 360,000 or so distinct CDR3 sequences, over 15% of them seen only once. The same data also contributed to another study, on T cells in Graves' hyperthyroidism and ophthalmopathy.

This sequence originates from a man between 40 and 49 years old with Graves disease. Sequencing was performed on peripheral blood mononuclear cells (PBMCs), taken at new diagnosis, from a patient treated with antithyroid drugs.

The CDR3 bases are TGTGCCAGCAGCCTGGGGGACGGTGACAATGAGCAGTTCTTC. This encodes CASSLGDGDNEQFF. The rearrangement links TRBV11-1 to TRBJ2-1; TRBD1 or TRBD2 may be the D gene (5 bases each). V lost 5 bases to trimming and J lost 5 bases, with 13 bases between them. Per the germline V gene, CDR1 is SGHAT and CDR2 is FQDESV (reference sequence). The CDR3 consists of 14 residues.